Below, 6 T cell receptor beta chains from the same sample are listed, as sequenced in a study of blood T cell repertoires in COVID-19. Assay: immunoSEQ multiplex PCR; the TCRdb copy retains only in-frame clones and omits some. Of tens of thousands of clones in the sample, around 88% were seen once. Sequencing was performed on peripheral blood. The receptors here all came from a woman of 80 years or more with acute or convalescent COVID-19.

This clone has only one observation. This chain connects TRBV2 to TRBJ1-1; no definite D call. Deletions cut 4 bases from V and 1 base from J, with 10 bases between. The CDR3 runs 14 residues. CDR1 and CDR2 from the germline V gene are SNHLY and FYNNEI. CDR3 residues: CASSVANKNTEAFF. DNA for the CDR3: TGTGCCAGCAGTGTGGCCAACAAGAACACTGAAGCTTTCTTT.

The chain links TRBV6-5 to TRBJ2-1, with 11 nucleotides matching TRBD2. V was clipped by 5 bases and J by 8 bases; unmatched bases: 5. The CDR3 is 14 amino acids. Germline assignment: CDR1 MNHEY and CDR2 SVGAGI. CDR3 nucleotides: TGTGCCAGCAGTAAGACTAGCGGGATATATGAGCAGTTCTTC. It translates to CASSKTSGIYEQFF.

The chain is built from TRBV11-3 and TRBJ2-2, with 10 bases that match TRBD1. J gave up 7 bases and V 4 bases, and 6 bases lay outside the gene matches. CDR1 is SGHNT and CDR2 is YENEEA in the germline V gene. The CDR3 has 15 amino acids. The CDR3, as DNA: TGTGCCAGCAGCTCCGACAGGGGGCAGGGCGGGGAGCTGTTTTTT. This encodes CASSSDRGQGGELFF.

The rearrangement uses TRBV9 and TRBJ2-7; D perhaps matches TRBD2 (6 bases). V was cut by 1 base and J by 1 base, with 9 bases left in between. The germline CDR1 and CDR2 sequences are SGDLS and YYNGEE. CDR3 length: 14 amino acids. The CDR3 coding sequence is TGTGCCAGCAGCGTATCCGGGGGTTCCTACGAGCAGTACTTC. Its translation is CASSVSGGSYEQYF.

The chain combines TRBV7-3 with TRBJ2-6, with D uncertain. The CDR3 covers 17 residues. CDR1 SGHTA and CDR2 FQGTGA come from the germline V gene. V lost 5 bases and J lost 2, with 16 bases in between. The CDR3 DNA follows: TGTGCCAGCAGCCCTCTGGGCATGATCACTGGGGCCAACGTCCTGACTTTC. Its protein product is CASSPLGMITGANVLTF.

This sequence joins TRBV5-1 and TRBJ1-2; 7 positions match TRBD1. The junction had 7 bases not matched to a gene; V was cut back by 4 bases and J by 4 bases. The V gene's germline CDR1 is SGHRS and CDR2 YFSETQ. The CDR3 has 14 residues. CDR3 coding DNA: TGCGCCAGCAGCCAGGGACAGCCCCCCTATGGCTACACCTTC. This sequence encodes CASSQGQPPYGYTF.